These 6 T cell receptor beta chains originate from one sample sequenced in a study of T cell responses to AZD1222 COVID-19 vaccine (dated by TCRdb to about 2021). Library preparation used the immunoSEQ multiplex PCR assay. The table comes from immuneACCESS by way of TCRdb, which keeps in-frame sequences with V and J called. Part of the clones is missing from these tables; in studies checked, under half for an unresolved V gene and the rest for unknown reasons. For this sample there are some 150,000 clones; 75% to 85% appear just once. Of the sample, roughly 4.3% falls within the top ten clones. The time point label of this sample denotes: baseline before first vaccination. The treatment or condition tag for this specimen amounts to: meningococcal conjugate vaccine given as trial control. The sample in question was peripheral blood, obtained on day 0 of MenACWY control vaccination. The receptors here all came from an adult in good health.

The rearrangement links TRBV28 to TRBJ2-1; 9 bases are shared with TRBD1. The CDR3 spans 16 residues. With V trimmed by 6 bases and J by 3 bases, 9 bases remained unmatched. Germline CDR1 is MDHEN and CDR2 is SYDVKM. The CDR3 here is CASRGPGTGLYNEQFF. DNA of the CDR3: TGTGCCAGCAGGGGTCCCGGGACAGGGCTCTACAATGAGCAGTTCTTC.

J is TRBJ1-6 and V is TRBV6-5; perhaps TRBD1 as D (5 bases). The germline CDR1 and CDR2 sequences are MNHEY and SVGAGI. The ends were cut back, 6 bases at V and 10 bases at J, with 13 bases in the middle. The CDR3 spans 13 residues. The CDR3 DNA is TGTGCCAGCAGCGGGACTATCCGATCACCCCTCCACTTT. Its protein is CASSGTIRSPLHF.

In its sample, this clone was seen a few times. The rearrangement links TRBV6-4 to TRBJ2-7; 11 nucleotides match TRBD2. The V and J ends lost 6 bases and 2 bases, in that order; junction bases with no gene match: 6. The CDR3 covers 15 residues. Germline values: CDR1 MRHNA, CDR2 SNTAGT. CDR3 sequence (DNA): TGTGCCAGCAGAGAGGGACTAGCGGATACCTACGAGCAGTACGTC. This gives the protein CASREGLADTYEQYV.

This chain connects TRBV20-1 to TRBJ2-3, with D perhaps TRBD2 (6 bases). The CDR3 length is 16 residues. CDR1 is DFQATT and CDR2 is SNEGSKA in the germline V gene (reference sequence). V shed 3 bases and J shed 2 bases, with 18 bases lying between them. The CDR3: CSASTLSRGFTDTQYF. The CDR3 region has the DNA TGCAGTGCTAGTACCCTTTCGCGGGGTTTCACAGATACGCAGTATTTT.

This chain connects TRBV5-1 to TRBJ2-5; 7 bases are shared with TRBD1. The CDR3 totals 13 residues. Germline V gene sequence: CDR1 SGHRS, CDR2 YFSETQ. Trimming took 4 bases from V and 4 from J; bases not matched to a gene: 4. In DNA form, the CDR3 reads TGCGCCAGCAGCCTCGGGACAGTAGAGACCCAGTACTTC. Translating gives CASSLGTVETQYF. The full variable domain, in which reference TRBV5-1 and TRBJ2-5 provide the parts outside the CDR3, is KAGVTQTPRYLIKTRGQQVTLSCSPISGHRSVSWYQQTPGQGLQFLFEYFSETQRNKGNFPGRFSGRQFSNSRSEMNVSTLELGDSALYLCASSLGTVETQYFGPGTRLLVL.

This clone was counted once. CDR3 sequence: CATGVTDTQYF. The CDR3 DNA follows: TGTGCCACGGGAGTCACAGATACGCAGTATTTT. V usage is TRBV15 and J usage is TRBJ2-3; a possible D gene is TRBD2 (5 bases). Germline V gives CDR1 LNHNV, CDR2 YYDKDF (reference sequence). There are 11 residues in the CDR3. V was pared by 9 bases and J by 2 bases, with 6 bases between. Full variable domain (rest looked up from reference TRBV15 and TRBJ2-3): DAMVIQNPRYQVTQFGKPVTLSCSQTLNHNVMYWYQQKSSQAPKLLFHYYDKDFNNEADTPDNFQSRRPNTSFCFLDIRSPGLGDTAMYLCATGVTDTQYFGPGTRLTVL.